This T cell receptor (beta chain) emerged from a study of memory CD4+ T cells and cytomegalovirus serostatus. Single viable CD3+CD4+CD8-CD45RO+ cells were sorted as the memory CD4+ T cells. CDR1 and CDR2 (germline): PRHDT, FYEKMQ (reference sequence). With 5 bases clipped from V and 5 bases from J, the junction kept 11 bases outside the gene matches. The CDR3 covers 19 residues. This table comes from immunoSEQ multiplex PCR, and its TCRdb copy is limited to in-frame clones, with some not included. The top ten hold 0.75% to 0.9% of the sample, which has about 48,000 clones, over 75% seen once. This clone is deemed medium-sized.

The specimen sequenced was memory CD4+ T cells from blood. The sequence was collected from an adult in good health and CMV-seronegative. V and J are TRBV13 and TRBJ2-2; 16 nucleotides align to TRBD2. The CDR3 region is CASSPGLAGGPVRTGELFF. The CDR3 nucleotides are TGTGCCAGCAGCCCGGGACTAGCGGGGGGGCCGGTTAGGACCGGGGAGCTGTTTTTT. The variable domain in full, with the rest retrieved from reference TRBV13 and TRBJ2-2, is AAGVIQSPRHLIKEKRETATLKCYPIPRHDTVYWYQQGPGQDPQFLISFYEKMQSDKGSIPDRFSAQQFSDYHSELNMSSLELGDSALYFCASSPGLAGGPVRTGELFFGEGSRLTVL.